A selection of T cell receptor beta chains follows, all from one sample in a study of radiation and T cells in renal cell carcinoma. TCRdb's table, derived via immunoSEQ multiplex PCR, lists solely in-frame clones and lacks some. The data show 150,000 to 180,000 clones, roughly 87% seen once. This specimen consisted of blood, obtained from a patient whose treatment included radiotherapy and nephrectomy. Source of these receptors: a woman aged 50 to 65 with renal cell carcinoma. The CDR3 runs from the conserved cysteine through the conserved F or W. Fields, in order: J gene, D gene, V gene, clone size, CDR3 DNA, CDR3 protein. The D gene is left open where the match is weak. Clone size, where shown, is once, few, many, or a class for clones that have expanded.

J: TRBJ1-2; D: -; V: TRBV6-5; size: -; DNA: TGTGCCAGCAGCAACTCCTTCTATGGCTACACCTTC; CDR3: CASSNSFYGYTF
J: TRBJ2-3; D: TRBD2; V: TRBV5-5; size: -; DNA: TGTGCCAGCAGCTCCCCTAGCGGGGGGTTTTCGAATACGCAGTATTTT; CDR3: CASSSPSGGFSNTQYF
J: TRBJ2-5; D: -; V: TRBV7-3; size: -; DNA: TGTGCCAGCAGCTTAAGCGGGGACGAGACCCAGTACTTC; CDR3: CASSLSGDETQYF
J: TRBJ1-1; D: TRBD1; V: TRBV19; size: -; DNA: TGTGCCAGTAGTATCGGGTCAGGGGGGTGGGCTGAAGCTTTCTTT; CDR3: CASSIGSGGWAEAFF
J: TRBJ1-3; D: -; V: TRBV14; size: -; DNA: TGTGCCAGCAGCCAAGAAGCAGGGATCCCTGGAAACACCATATATTTT; CDR3: CASSQEAGIPGNTIYF
J: TRBJ1-2; D: -; V: TRBV5-1; size: -; DNA: TGCGCCAGCAGCTTGGAGGAGAACTATGGCTACACCTTC; CDR3: CASSLEENYGYTF
J: TRBJ1-2; D: TRBD1; V: TRBV18; size: -; DNA: TGTGCCAGCTCACCGGGACAGGGGAACTATGGCTACACCTTC; CDR3: CASSPGQGNYGYTF
J: TRBJ1-6; D: -; V: TRBV30; size: -; DNA: TGTGCCTGGAGTGCCGTGGGAAAATCACCCCTCCACTTT; CDR3: CAWSAVGKSPLHF
J: TRBJ1-1; D: TRBD1; V: TRBV4-3; size: few; DNA: TGCGCCAGCAGCCAAGCCCCCTGGACAGGCGAGAACACTGAAGCTTTCTTT; CDR3: CASSQAPWTGENTEAFF
J: TRBJ2-3; D: -; V: TRBV4-1; size: -; DNA: TGCGCCAGCAGCCCTAAATTTACATCAGGGGCCTCGGATACGCAGTATTTT; CDR3: CASSPKFTSGASDTQYF
J: TRBJ1-5; D: -; V: TRBV19; size: -; DNA: TGTGCCAGTAGTATGGGGAGTGGGGTAAATCAGCCCCAGCATTTT; CDR3: CASSMGSGVNQPQHF
J: TRBJ1-1; D: TRBD1; V: TRBV6-6; size: -; DNA: TGTGCCAGCAGAGACAGGGAGAACACTGAAGCTTTCTTT; CDR3: CASRDRENTEAFF
J: TRBJ2-6; D: -; V: TRBV7-9; size: -; DNA: TGTGCCAGCAGCCCTCGAGTGGAAGTTGGGGCCAACGTCCTGACTTTC; CDR3: CASSPRVEVGANVLTF
J: TRBJ1-4; D: -; V: TRBV5-4; size: -; DNA: TGTGCCAGCAGCTTGGGGGGGGCGGGTGAAAAACTGTTTTTT; CDR3: CASSLGGAGEKLFF
J: TRBJ2-1; D: TRBD2; V: TRBV29-1; size: -; DNA: TGCAGCGTTGGCCCTAGCGGGGGGGCCTACAATGAGCAGTTCTTC; CDR3: CSVGPSGGAYNEQFF
J: TRBJ1-2; D: -; V: TRBV10-1; size: -; DNA: TGCGCCAGCAGTTACCCCCCGACAGTTAACTATGGCTACACCTTC; CDR3: CASSYPPTVNYGYTF
J: TRBJ2-7; D: TRBD1; V: TRBV10-1; size: -; DNA: TGCGCCAGCAGTGAGTCGACAGGGGCTGTCGAGCAGTACTTC; CDR3: CASSESTGAVEQYF
J: TRBJ2-3; D: TRBD2; V: TRBV7-6; size: -; DNA: TGTGCCAGTCGGGGGGGACTAGGCGGGACAGATACGCAGTATTTT; CDR3: CASRGGLGGTDTQYF